This T cell receptor (beta chain) was recovered during a study of T-cell memory formation after mild COVID-19. Study in general: TCR clusters were mostly donor specific.

As concerns this clonotype: Its antigen is undetermined.

The study, taken as a whole, reports: Contracting clones localized mainly to CM and EM when CD4+ and mainly to EMRA when CD8+. Later expanders leaned toward CD4+, whereas clones contracting from day 15 to 85 were balanced CD4/CD8.

J gave up 5 bases and V 5 bases, and 8 bases lay outside the gene matches. The germline gives CDR1 SQVTM, CDR2 ANQGSEA. The CDR3 loop spans 15 amino acids. TCRdb re-called the 5' RACE reads with MiXCR, one entry per CDR3 protein. The top ten hold around a fifth of the sample, which has around 300,000 distinct CDR3 sequences, less than 9.5% seen once. The gene calls are TRBV29-1 and TRBJ2-2, with 10 bases fitting TRBD1. The clonotype originates from a man younger than 35 who had mild COVID-19 (a few samples of this study predate the infection). Cell type and time point are not known. The material sequenced was PBMCs or a T cell subset sorted from them (not recorded which). Written as DNA, the CDR3 is TGCAGCGTTCGGCGGGGGACAGGGGATACCGGGGAGCTGTTTTTT. It yields the protein CSVRRGTGDTGELFF.